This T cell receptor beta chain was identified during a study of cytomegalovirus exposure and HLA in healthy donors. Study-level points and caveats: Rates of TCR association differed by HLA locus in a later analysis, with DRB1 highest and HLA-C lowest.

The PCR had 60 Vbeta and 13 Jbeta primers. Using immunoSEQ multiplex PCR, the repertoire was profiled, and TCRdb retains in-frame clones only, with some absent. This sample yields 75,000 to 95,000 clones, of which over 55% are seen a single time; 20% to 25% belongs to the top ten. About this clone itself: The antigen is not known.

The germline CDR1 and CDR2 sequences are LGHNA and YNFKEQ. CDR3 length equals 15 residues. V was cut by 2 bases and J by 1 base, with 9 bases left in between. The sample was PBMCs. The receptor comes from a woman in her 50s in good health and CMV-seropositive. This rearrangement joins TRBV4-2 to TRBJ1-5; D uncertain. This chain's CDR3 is CASSQSSLSNQPQHF. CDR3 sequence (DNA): TGTGCCAGCAGCCAAAGCTCGTTGAGCAATCAGCCCCAGCATTTT.